What follows describes a single T cell receptor beta chain. The antigen is not known. The entry originates in a study of early T cells in non-severe SARS-CoV-2 infection. The wider study: RNA in bulk from unsorted whole blood was sequenced, and chains were unpaired.

As part of library construction, unique molecular identifiers were attached to individual cDNA molecules. TCRdb fed the 5' RACE reads into MiXCR, producing one record per CDR3 protein. The sample carries more than 35,000 distinct CDR3 sequences, 5.5% to 7% recorded once. Overall study results and limits: VDJdb-based matching was biased toward anti-spike CD8 responses and missed private and CD4 specificities.

V lost 2 bases, J lost 0 bases, and 8 bases lay in between. Germline CDR1 is MNHEY and CDR2 is SMNVEV (reference sequence). The CDR3 has 15 residues. This TCR was sampled from an adult who was a healthcare worker with PCR-confirmed SARS-CoV-2 infection or an uninfected control (not recorded which). The rearrangement uses TRBV27 and TRBJ1-5; D not certain. Sequenced sample: whole blood. The CDR3 DNA follows: TGTGCCAGCAGTTTAGTCAGCAATAGCAATCAGCCCCAGCATTTT. This codes for CASSLVSNSNQPQHF.